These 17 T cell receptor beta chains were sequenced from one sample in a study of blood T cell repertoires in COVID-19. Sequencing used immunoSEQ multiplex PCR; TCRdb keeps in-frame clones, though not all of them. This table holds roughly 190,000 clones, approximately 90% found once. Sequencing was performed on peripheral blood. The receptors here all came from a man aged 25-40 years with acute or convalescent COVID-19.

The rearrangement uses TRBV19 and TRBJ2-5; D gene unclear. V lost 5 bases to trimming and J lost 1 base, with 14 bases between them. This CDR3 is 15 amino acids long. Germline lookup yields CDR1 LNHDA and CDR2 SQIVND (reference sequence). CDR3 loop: CASSPVIRGQETQYF. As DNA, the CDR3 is TGTGCCAGTAGTCCCGTCATCCGCGGCCAAGAGACCCAGTACTTC.

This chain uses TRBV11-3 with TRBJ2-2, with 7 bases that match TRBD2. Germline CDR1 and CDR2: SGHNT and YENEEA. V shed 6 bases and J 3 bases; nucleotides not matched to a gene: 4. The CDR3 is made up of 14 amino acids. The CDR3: CASRRREHTGELFF. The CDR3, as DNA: TGTGCCAGCAGGCGGCGGGAGCACACCGGGGAGCTGTTTTTT. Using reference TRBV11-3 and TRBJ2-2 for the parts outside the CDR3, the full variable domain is EAGVVQSPRYKIIEKKQPVAFWCNPISGHNTLYWYLQNLGQGPELLIRYENEEAVDDSQLPKDRFSAERLKGVDSTLKIQPAELGDSAVYLCASRRREHTGELFFGEGSRLTVL.

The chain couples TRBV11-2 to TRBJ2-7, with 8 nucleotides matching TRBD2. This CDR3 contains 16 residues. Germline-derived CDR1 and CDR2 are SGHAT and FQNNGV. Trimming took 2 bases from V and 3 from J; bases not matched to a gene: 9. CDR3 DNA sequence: TGTGCCAGCAGCTTATTACGCGGGAGGACATACTACGAGCAGTACTTC. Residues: CASSLLRGRTYYEQYF.

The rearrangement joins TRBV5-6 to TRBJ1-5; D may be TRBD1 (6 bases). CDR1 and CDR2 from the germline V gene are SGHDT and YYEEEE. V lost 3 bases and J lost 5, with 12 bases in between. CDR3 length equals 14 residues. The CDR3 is CASSSRRGDQPQHF. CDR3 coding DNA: TGTGCCAGCAGCTCGCGCAGGGGAGATCAGCCCCAGCATTTT.

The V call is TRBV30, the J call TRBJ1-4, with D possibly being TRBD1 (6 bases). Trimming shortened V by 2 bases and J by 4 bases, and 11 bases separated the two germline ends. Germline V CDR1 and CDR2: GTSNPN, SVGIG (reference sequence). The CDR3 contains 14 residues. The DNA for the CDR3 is TGTGCCTGGAGTTCAGGGGCGGGTAATGAAAAACTGTTTTTT. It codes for CAWSSGAGNEKLFF.

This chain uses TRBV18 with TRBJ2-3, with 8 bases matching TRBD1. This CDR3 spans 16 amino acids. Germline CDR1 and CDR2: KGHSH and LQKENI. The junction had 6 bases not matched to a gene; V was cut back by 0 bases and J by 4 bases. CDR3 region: CASSPPRTGPADTQYF. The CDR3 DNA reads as TGTGCCAGCTCACCACCACGGACAGGGCCGGCAGATACGCAGTATTTT.

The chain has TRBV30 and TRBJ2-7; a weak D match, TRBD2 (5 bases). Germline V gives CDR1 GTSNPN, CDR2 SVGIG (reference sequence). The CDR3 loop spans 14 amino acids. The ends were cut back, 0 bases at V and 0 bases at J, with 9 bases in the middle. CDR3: CAWSVTGISYEQYF. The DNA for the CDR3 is TGTGCCTGGAGTGTAACGGGAATCTCCTACGAGCAGTACTTC. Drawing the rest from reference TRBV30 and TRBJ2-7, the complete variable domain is SQTIHQWPATLVQPVGSPLSLECTVEGTSNPNLYWYRQAAGRGLQLLFYSVGIGQISSEVPQNLSASRPQDRQFILSSKKLLLSDSGFYLCAWSVTGISYEQYFGPGTRLTVT.

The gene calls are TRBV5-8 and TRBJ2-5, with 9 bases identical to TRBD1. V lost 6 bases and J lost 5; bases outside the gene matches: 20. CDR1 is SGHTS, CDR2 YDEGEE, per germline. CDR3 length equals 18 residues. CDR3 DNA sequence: TGTGCCAGCAACAGAGGAAGTATTAGTACAGGGGGCGTCGAGACCCAGTACTTC. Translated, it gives CASNRGSISTGGVETQYF. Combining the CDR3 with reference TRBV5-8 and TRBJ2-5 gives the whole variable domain EAGVTQSPTHLIKTRGQQATLRCSPISGHTSVYWYQQALGLGLQFLLWYDEGEERNRGNFPPRFSGRQFPNYSSELNVNALELEDSALYLCASNRGSISTGGVETQYFGPGTRLLVL.

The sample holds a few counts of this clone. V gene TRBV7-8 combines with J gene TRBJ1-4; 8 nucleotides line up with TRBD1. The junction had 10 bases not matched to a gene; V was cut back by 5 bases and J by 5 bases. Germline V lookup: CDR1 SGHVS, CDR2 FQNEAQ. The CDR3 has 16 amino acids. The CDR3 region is CASSPRRTGKNEKLFF. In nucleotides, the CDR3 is TGTGCCAGCAGCCCCCGGCGGACAGGGAAAAATGAAAAACTGTTTTTT.

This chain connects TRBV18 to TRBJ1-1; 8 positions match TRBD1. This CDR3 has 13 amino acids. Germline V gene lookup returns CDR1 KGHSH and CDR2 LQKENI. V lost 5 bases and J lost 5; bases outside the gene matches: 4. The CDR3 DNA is TGTGCCAGCTCAAAGGACAGGGTGACTGAAGCTTTCTTT. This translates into CASSKDRVTEAFF.

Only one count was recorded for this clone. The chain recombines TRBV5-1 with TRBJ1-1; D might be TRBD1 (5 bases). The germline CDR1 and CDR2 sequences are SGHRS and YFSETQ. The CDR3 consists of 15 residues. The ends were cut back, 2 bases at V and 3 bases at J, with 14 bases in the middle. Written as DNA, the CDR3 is TGCGCCAGCAGCTTTGGGGCAGGTCCATACACTGAAGCTTTCTTT. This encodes CASSFGAGPYTEAFF.

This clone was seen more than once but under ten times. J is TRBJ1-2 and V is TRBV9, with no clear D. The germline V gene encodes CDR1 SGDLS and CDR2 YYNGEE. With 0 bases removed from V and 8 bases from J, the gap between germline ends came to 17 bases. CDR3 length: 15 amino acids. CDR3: CASSVGVGLAAGYTF. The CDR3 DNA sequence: TGTGCCAGCAGCGTAGGGGTGGGTTTGGCGGCGGGCTACACCTTC. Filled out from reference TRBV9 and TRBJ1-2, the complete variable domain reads DSGVTQTPKHLITATGQRVTLRCSPRSGDLSVYWYQQSLDQGLQFLIQYYNGEERAKGNILERFSAQQFPDLHSELNLSSLELGDSALYFCASSVGVGLAAGYTFGSGTRLTVV.

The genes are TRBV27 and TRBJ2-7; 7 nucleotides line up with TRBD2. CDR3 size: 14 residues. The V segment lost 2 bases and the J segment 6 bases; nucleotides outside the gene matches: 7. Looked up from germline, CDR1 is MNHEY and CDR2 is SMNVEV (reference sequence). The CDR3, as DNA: TGTGCCAGCAGTTTACTCCGGGGGGTAGGCGAGCAGTACTTC. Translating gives CASSLLRGVGEQYF.

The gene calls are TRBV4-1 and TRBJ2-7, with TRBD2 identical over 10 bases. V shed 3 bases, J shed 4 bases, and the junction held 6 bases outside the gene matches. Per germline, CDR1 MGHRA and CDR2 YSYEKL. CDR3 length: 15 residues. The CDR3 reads CASSHGLADIYEQYF. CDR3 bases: TGCGCCAGCAGCCACGGACTAGCGGATATTTACGAGCAGTACTTC.

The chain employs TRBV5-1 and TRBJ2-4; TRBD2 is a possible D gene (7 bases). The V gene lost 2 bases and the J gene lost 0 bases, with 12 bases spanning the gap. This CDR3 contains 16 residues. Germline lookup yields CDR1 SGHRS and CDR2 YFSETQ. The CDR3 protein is CASSFQGTIAKNIQYF. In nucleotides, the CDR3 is TGCGCCAGCAGCTTCCAGGGGACTATAGCCAAAAACATTCAGTACTTC.

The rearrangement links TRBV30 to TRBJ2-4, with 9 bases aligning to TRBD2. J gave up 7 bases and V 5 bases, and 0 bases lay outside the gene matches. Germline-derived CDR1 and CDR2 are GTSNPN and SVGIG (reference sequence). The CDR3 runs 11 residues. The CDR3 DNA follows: TGTGCCTGGGGGACTAGCAACATTCAGTACTTC. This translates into CAWGTSNIQYF.

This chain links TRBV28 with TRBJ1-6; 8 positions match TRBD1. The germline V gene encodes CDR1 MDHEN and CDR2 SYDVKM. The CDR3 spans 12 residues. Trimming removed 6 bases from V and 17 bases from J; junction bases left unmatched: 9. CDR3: CASRPGQGRFHF. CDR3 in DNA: TGTGCCAGCAGACCCGGACAGGGCAGGTTCCACTTT.